A single sample gave rise to the 10 T cell receptor beta chains below, sequenced in a study of chemoradiotherapy in HPV16-positive cancers. TCRdb's table, derived via immunoSEQ multiplex PCR, lists solely in-frame clones and lacks some. The repertoire includes tens of thousands of clones, roughly 75% of them detected once, and about 3.8% sits in the top ten. Sequencing was performed on blood, taken from a patient who underwent chemoradiotherapy. The receptor set was obtained from a human donor with HPV-associated anogenital cancer.

The rearrangement joins TRBV5-1 to TRBJ1-1; a weak D match, TRBD1 (5 bases). Germline CDR1 is SGHRS and CDR2 is YFSETQ. V lost 4 bases, J lost 5 bases, and 18 bases lay in between. There are 15 residues in the CDR3. CDR3 sequence reads: CASSDWGGGRTEAFF. CDR3 bases: TGCGCCAGCAGCGACTGGGGGGGAGGTAGGACTGAAGCTTTCTTT.

The chain recombines TRBV6-5 with TRBJ1-4; possibly TRBD1 for D (5 bases). V was shortened by 2 bases and J by 8 bases, with 12 bases between the two germline ends. CDR1 and CDR2 from the germline V gene are MNHEY and SVGAGI. The CDR3 spans 14 residues. The CDR3: CASSYDTWGEKLFF. The DNA of the CDR3 is TGTGCCAGCAGTTACGACACGTGGGGCGAAAAACTGTTTTTT.

V and J are TRBV25-1 and TRBJ1-1; D not resolved. V was trimmed by 8 bases and J by 7 bases, leaving 20 bases between them. The germline V gene encodes CDR1 MGHDK and CDR2 SYGVNS. The CDR3 runs to 14 residues. The CDR3 loop reads CASVNSGGSLEAFF. CDR3 nucleotide sequence: TGTGCCAGCGTCAATTCAGGTGGGTCCCTTGAAGCTTTCTTT.

The rearrangement uses TRBV27 and TRBJ2-1; 12 bases agree with TRBD2. Germline V gene lookup returns CDR1 MNHEY and CDR2 SMNVEV (reference sequence). The trim removed 7 bases at V and 12 bases at J, leaving 13 bases unmatched. The CDR3 has 15 amino acids. CDR3 bases: TGTGCCAGCACCCTCAGGACTAGCGGGGCAAGCCCGCAGTTCTTC. This sequence encodes CASTLRTSGASPQFF.

This rearrangement joins TRBV5-6 to TRBJ1-4, with D possibly being TRBD1 (5 bases). The CDR3 length is 17 residues. Trimming left V 0 bases short and J 3 bases short, with 15 bases between. Germline-derived CDR1 and CDR2 are SGHDT and YYEEEE. The CDR3 nucleotides read TGTGCCAGCAGCTTGGTACTGGGACCGGCTTCTAATGAAAAACTGTTTTTT. It codes for CASSLVLGPASNEKLFF. The full variable domain, with the rest looked up from reference TRBV5-6 and TRBJ1-4, is DAGVTQSPTHLIKTRGQQVTLRCSPKSGHDTVSWYQQALGQGPQFIFQYYEEEERQRGNFPDRFSGHQFPNYSSELNVNALLLGDSALYLCASSLVLGPASNEKLFFGSGTQLSVL.

The chain uses TRBV30 and TRBJ2-5; 7 bases line up with TRBD2. Losses at the gene ends were 7 bases for V and 5 bases for J; bases not matched to a gene: 13. This CDR3 has 14 amino acids. CDR1 and CDR2 from the germline V gene are GTSNPN and SVGIG (reference sequence). For the CDR3, the DNA is TGTGCCTTTTTGACAGCGGGGTTCTCTGAGACCCAGTACTTC. Translating gives CAFLTAGFSETQYF.

The chain recombines TRBV6-1 with TRBJ1-2; possibly TRBD1 for D (6 bases). Trimming took 7 bases from V and 6 from J, leaving 18 bases between them. The germline V gene has CDR1 MNHNS and CDR2 SASEGT. CDR3 length equals 14 residues. As DNA, the CDR3 is TGTGCCAGCACCTTCGTTGGGGGGGCCAATGGCTACACCTTC. Protein sequence: CASTFVGGANGYTF.

The V and J genes are TRBV6-5 and TRBJ1-2; D is possibly TRBD1 (5 bases). In germline, CDR1 is MNHEY, CDR2 SVGAGI. The V end lost 2 bases, the J end lost 8 bases, and 9 bases lay between the germline ends. The CDR3 sequence is 12 residues long. The CDR3 loop reads CASSYRGYGYTF. The CDR3 bases are TGTGCCAGCAGTTACAGGGGCTACGGCTACACCTTC.

The table lists this clone with a few counts. The rearrangement links TRBV18 to TRBJ1-1; no clear D. The CDR3 spans 12 residues. V lost 1 base and J 6 bases, leaving 6 bases between the germline ends. The V gene's germline CDR1 is KGHSH and CDR2 LQKENI. Here the CDR3 DNA reads TGTGCCAGCTCACCACAGGACGCTGAAGCTTTCTTT. Translated, it gives CASSPQDAEAFF.

The chain couples TRBV6-5 to TRBJ1-1; 8 nucleotides match TRBD1. Germline V gene lookup returns CDR1 MNHEY and CDR2 SVGAGI. The V segment lost 6 bases and the J segment 5 bases; nucleotides outside the gene matches: 8. The CDR3 length is 14 residues. The CDR3 coding sequence is TGTGCCAGCAGGGACAGGGTCCTGGGGACTGAAGCTTTCTTT. Translating it yields CASRDRVLGTEAFF.